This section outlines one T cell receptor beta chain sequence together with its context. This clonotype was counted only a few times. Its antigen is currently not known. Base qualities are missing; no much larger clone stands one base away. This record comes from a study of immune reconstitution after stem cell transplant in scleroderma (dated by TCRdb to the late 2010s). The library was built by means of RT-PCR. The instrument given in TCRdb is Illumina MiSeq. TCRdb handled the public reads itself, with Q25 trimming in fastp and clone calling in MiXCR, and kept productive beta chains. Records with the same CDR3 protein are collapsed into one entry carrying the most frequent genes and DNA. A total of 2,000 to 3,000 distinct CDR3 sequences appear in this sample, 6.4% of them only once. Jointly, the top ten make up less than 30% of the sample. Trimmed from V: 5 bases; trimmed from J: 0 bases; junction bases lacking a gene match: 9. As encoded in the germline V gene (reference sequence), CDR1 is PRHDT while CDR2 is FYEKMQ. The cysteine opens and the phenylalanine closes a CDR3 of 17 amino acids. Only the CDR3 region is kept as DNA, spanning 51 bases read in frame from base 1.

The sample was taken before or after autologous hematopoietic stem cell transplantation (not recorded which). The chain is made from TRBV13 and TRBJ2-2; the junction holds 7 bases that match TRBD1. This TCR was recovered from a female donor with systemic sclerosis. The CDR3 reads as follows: CASSDYRGFANTGELFF. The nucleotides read TGTGCCAGCAGCGACTACAGGGGCTTCGCGAACACCGGGGAGCTGTTTTTT.